These T cell receptor beta chains were read from a single sample in a study of human T cells and chemical hapten exposure. TCRdb processed the RACE reads anew with MiXCR; each CDR3 protein has one entry. The profile shows more than 100,000 distinct CDR3 sequences, about 11% of them singletons. Sequencing used whole blood, obtained in connection with sensitization to the hapten diphenylcyclopropenone (DPC). Receptor source: a woman in her 50s with alopecia areata. Some clones in this sample may be carry-over from other donors' samples. Both conserved end residues are part of each CDR3. D genes are given only for firm matches. The size entry is marked missing in some rows and otherwise reads once, few, many or a size class.

v_call	clone_size	d_call	j_call	cdr3_nt	cdr3_aa
TRBV12-3/TRBV12-4	NA	TRBD2	TRBJ2-5	TGTGCCAGCAGCCCCGGGGGGGGAGGGGAGACCCAGTACTTC	CASSPGGGGETQYF
TRBV2	NA	NA	TRBJ1-4	TGTGCCAGCAGTTGGGGTGCAACTAATGAAAAACTGATTTTT	CASSWGATNEKLIF
TRBV5-6	few	TRBD2	TRBJ2-1	TGTGCCAGCATGGCCGGGGGGGCGAGTGAGCAGTTCTTC	CASMAGGASEQFF
TRBV12-3/TRBV12-4	few	NA	TRBJ2-1	TGTGCCAGCAGTTTACTTCTAGATGAGCAGTTCTTC	CASSLLLDEQFF
TRBV5-5	many	NA	TRBJ2-5	TGTGCCAGCAGCTTGGAAGGCAGGCAAGAGACCCAGTACTTC	CASSLEGRQETQYF
TRBV4-3	many	TRBD2	TRBJ2-7	TGCGCCAGCAGCCAACCTATAGCGGGAGGGCCCACCTACGAGCAGTACTTC	CASSQPIAGGPTYEQYF
TRBV10-3	few	NA	TRBJ2-6	TGTGCCATCAGTGACTTTGGGTCCTCTAGGGGGGCCAACGTCCTGACTTTC	CAISDFGSSRGANVLTF
TRBV6-1	few	NA	TRBJ2-7	TGTGCCAGCAGTGAGGGATTCGGGGAGCAGTACTTC	CASSEGFGEQYF
TRBV20-1	NA	TRBD1	TRBJ2-4	TGCAGTGTAGGGACAGGGGCCCATTCAGCCAAAAACATTCAGTACTTC	CSVGTGAHSAKNIQYF
TRBV6-2/TRBV6-3	few	TRBD2	TRBJ2-3	TGTGCCAGCAGTAAGCTAGCGGGCCGGGATACGCAGTATTTT	CASSKLAGRDTQYF
TRBV7-8	NA	NA	TRBJ1-1	TGTGCCAGCAGCTTAAGGTCGGGGGGCTGGACTGAAGCTTTCTTT	CASSLRSGGWTEAFF
TRBV6-5	NA	TRBD1	TRBJ1-5	TGTGCCAGCAGTCCGACAGGGAATAGCAATCAGCCCCAGCATTTT	CASSPTGNSNQPQHF
TRBV3-1	NA	NA	TRBJ1-6	TGTGCCAGCAGCCAAGATCAAGGGGCAAGGGGTGATTCACCCCTCCACTTT	CASSQDQGARGDSPLHF
TRBV6-1	many	NA	TRBJ1-2	TGTGCCAGCTGCTACATAGCTAACTATGGCTACACCTTC	CASCYIANYGYTF
TRBV5-4	NA	TRBD1	TRBJ2-6	TGTGCCAGCAGCGCGGACAGGGTTGGGGCCAACGTCCTGACTTTC	CASSADRVGANVLTF
TRBV12-3/TRBV12-4	NA	TRBD2	TRBJ2-5	TGTGCCAGCAGCCCCCGAGGGCTAGCGGGAGGTGGGCTCCAAGAGACCCAGTACTTC	CASSPRGLAGGGLQETQYF
TRBV12-3/TRBV12-4	NA	TRBD2	TRBJ2-7	TGTGCCAGCAGTGGGGGACTAGTAAGCGAGCAGTACTTC	CASSGGLVSEQYF
TRBV5-1	few	TRBD1	TRBJ1-1	TGCGCCAGCAGCTTGACAGGGGAAGGCACTGAAGCTTTCTTT	CASSLTGEGTEAFF
TRBV20-1	NA	TRBD1	TRBJ1-5	TGCAGTGCTAGAGTGGACAGGGTAGGGAGTCAGCCCCAGCATTTT	CSARVDRVGSQPQHF
TRBV5-6	NA	NA	TRBJ1-6	TGTGCCAGCAGCTCGGGGCTCTCCAATTCACCCCTCAACTTT	CASSSGLSNSPLNF
TRBV2	many	TRBD2	TRBJ2-1	TGTGCCAGCAGTAAAACCTGGACTAGCGGGAATGAGCAGTTCTTC	CASSKTWTSGNEQFF
TRBV3-1	few	NA	TRBJ2-1	TGTGCCAGCAGCCAAGATGTACGGACCTTCGACAATGAGCAGTTCTTC	CASSQDVRTFDNEQFF
TRBV28	few	NA	TRBJ2-7	TGTGCCAGCAACCCAACGGACAGAGCCTACGAGCAGTACTTC	CASNPTDRAYEQYF
TRBV29-1	NA	NA	TRBJ1-1	TGCAGCGTCTCGGACACCCATGAAGCTTTCTTT	CSVSDTHEAFF
TRBV6-5	NA	NA	TRBJ2-3	TGTGCCAGCAGTTACTCGAATATCTCGTTCGGGGGCCCTAGCACAGATACGCAGTATTTT	CASSYSNISFGGPSTDTQYF
TRBV7-9	NA	NA	TRBJ2-3	TGTGCCAGCACCCGCACAGATACGCAGTATTTT	CASTRTDTQYF
TRBV24-1	few	NA	TRBJ2-1	TGTGCCACCAGTATGGGCGCCAGCTCCTACAATGAGCAGTTCTTC	CATSMGASSYNEQFF
TRBV5-1	NA	TRBD2	TRBJ2-3	TGCGCCAGCAGCTTGGCCCCAGCGGGGGTAACTGATACGCAGTATTTT	CASSLAPAGVTDTQYF
TRBV6-2/TRBV6-3	few	NA	TRBJ2-5	TGTGCCAGCAGTCGGAACAGGGTAGAAGAGACCCAGTACTTC	CASSRNRVEETQYF
TRBV12-3/TRBV12-4	NA	TRBD1	TRBJ2-6	TGTGCCAGCAGTCCTTTTGAAGGACAGGGCGCCAACGTCCTGACTTTC	CASSPFEGQGANVLTF
TRBV27	few	NA	TRBJ1-3	TGTGCCAGCAGCCGGGACGGGACGTCTGGAAACACCATATATTTT	CASSRDGTSGNTIYF
TRBV20-1	once	NA	TRBJ2-3	TGCAGTGCTAGCCCCGGGGGGCGCCTCGATACGCAGTATTTT	CSASPGGRLDTQYF
TRBV15	many	NA	TRBJ2-7	TGTGCCACCAGCAGAGATCCGGGGGTGGAGCAGTACTTC	CATSRDPGVEQYF
TRBV5-6	few	TRBD1	TRBJ1-6	TGTGCCAGCAGCTTGGAAGGGGGCAGAAGGAATTCACCCCTCCACTTT	CASSLEGGRRNSPLHF
TRBV20-1	many	TRBD2	TRBJ2-3	TGCAGTGCTCGACTAGCGGGGGGCCCAGATACGCAGTATTTT	CSARLAGGPDTQYF
TRBV12-3/TRBV12-4	many	TRBD2	TRBJ2-1	TGTGCCAGCACCCTCTGGGGGACTAGCGACAATGAGCAGTTCTTC	CASTLWGTSDNEQFF
TRBV27	NA	NA	TRBJ1-4	TGTGCCAGCGGACCTGGTTGGACTAATGAAAAACTGTTTTTT	CASGPGWTNEKLFF
TRBV6-2/TRBV6-3	NA	TRBD2	TRBJ2-1	TGTGCCAGCAGTTCCCTAGGACTAGCCTTCAATGAGCAGTTCTTC	CASSSLGLAFNEQFF
TRBV20-1	NA	NA	TRBJ1-5	TGCAGTGCTAGTGACGGGATGAGTCAGCCCCAGCATTTT	CSASDGMSQPQHF
TRBV2	NA	TRBD2	TRBJ2-7	TGTGCCAGCAGTGCGCGGGAGAAGCACGAGCAGTACTTC	CASSAREKHEQYF
TRBV7-2	few	NA	TRBJ1-2	TGTGCCAGCAGCTTAGGGGGCCGAGGCTATGGCTACACCTTC	CASSLGGRGYGYTF
TRBV2	few	NA	TRBJ2-7	TGTGCCAGCAGTGAACAGGGACGGGGCTACGAGCAGTACTTC	CASSEQGRGYEQYF
TRBV6-5	NA	NA	TRBJ2-6	TGTGCCAGCAGTGTGCACGGATCCTCTGGGGCCAACGTCCTGACTTTC	CASSVHGSSGANVLTF
TRBV27	few	NA	TRBJ2-3	TGTGCCAGCAGTTTGGCCAGGGCAGATACGCAGTATTTT	CASSLARADTQYF
TRBV19	many	TRBD2	TRBJ2-3	TGTGCCAGTAGTAAGGGAGAGACTAGCGGCACAGATACGCAGTATTTT	CASSKGETSGTDTQYF
TRBV9	few	NA	TRBJ2-3	TGTGCCAGCAGCGTAGGACAGCGCTCCACAGATACGCAGTATTTT	CASSVGQRSTDTQYF
TRBV29-1	few	NA	TRBJ2-7	TGCAGCGGTGGGGGGAATCACGAGCAGTACTTC	CSGGGNHEQYF
TRBV12-3/TRBV12-4	NA	TRBD1	TRBJ1-4	TGTGCCAGCAGTCCGGGACAGGGGCGTGCAACTAATGAAAAACTGTTTTTT	CASSPGQGRATNEKLFF
TRBV4-1	NA	NA	TRBJ1-4	TGCGCCAGCAGCCAAGATCCGGGGGCTAATGAAAAACTGTTTTTT	CASSQDPGANEKLFF
TRBV10-3	few	NA	TRBJ2-7	TGTGCCATCAGTGAGATATACGAGCAGTACTTC	CAISEIYEQYF
TRBV29-1	many	TRBD1	TRBJ2-3	TGCAGCGTGAAGGGGGCGAATACGCAGTATTTT	CSVKGANTQYF
TRBV12-3/TRBV12-4	NA	TRBD1	TRBJ1-2	TGTGCCAGCAGCCTGGGACAGCCTTATGGCTACACCTTC	CASSLGQPYGYTF
TRBV29-1	NA	NA	TRBJ2-1	TGCAGCGTTGAAGATAGTTTGGGGGGAGTCGATGAGCAGTTCTTC	CSVEDSLGGVDEQFF
TRBV27	NA	NA	TRBJ1-5	TGTGCCAGCAGTTTAAGAGCTCCAGGGGTCAATCAGCCCCAGCATTTT	CASSLRAPGVNQPQHF
TRBV27	few	TRBD1	TRBJ1-2	TGTGCCAGCAGTCCTCACCCCGGACAGGTGTATGGCTACACCTTC	CASSPHPGQVYGYTF
TRBV12-3/TRBV12-4	NA	NA	TRBJ2-1	TGTGCCAGCAGTCAGGGGCGCGACAATGAGCAGTTCTTC	CASSQGRDNEQFF
TRBV12-3/TRBV12-4	NA	NA	TRBJ2-5	TGTGCCAGCAGTCCCCTGAACCCCGAGACCCAGTACTTC	CASSPLNPETQYF
TRBV12-3/TRBV12-4	NA	NA	TRBJ1-4	TGTGCCAGCAGTTTACCGGGGGGCGCGGAAAAACTGTTTTTT	CASSLPGGAEKLFF
TRBV7-2	many	NA	TRBJ2-3	TGTGCCAGCAGCTCGTACACAGATACGCAGTATTTT	CASSSYTDTQYF